Below, 32 T cell receptor beta chains from the same sample are listed, as sequenced in a study of T-cell reconstitution after alpha-beta-depleted transplantation in children. Preparation of the TCRbeta library was carried out with unique molecular identifiers. TCRdb processed the PCR reads anew with MiXCR; each CDR3 protein has one entry. This table holds about 97,000 distinct CDR3 sequences, over 6% found once. The sequencing used PBMCs, collected before TCRalphabeta/CD19-depleted stem cell transplant. All receptors derive from a boy under 10 years old with acute lymphoblastic leukemia, due to receive a stem cell transplant.

In this sample, this clonotype turned up a few times. This chain connects TRBV20-1 to TRBJ1-1; D not certain. The CDR3 extends over 12 amino acids. V was shortened by 6 bases and J by 1 base, with 9 bases between the two germline ends. The germline V gene has CDR1 DFQATT and CDR2 SNEGSKA (reference sequence). CDR3 in amino acids: CSATRQNTEAFF. The CDR3 coding sequence is TGCAGTGCCACTAGACAGAACACTGAAGCTTTCTTT.

This clonotype showed up many times. The V gene is TRBV7-9, the J gene TRBJ1-1; no firm D call. The ends were cut back, 8 bases at V and 9 bases at J, with 16 bases in the middle. The CDR3 totals 12 residues. Per the germline V gene, CDR1 is SEHNR and CDR2 is FQNEAQ (reference sequence). This chain's CDR3 is CASFPPRAQAFF. Here the CDR3 DNA reads TGTGCCAGCTTCCCCCCCAGAGCGCAAGCTTTCTTT.

The chain employs TRBV12-3 or TRBV12-4 and TRBJ2-6; tentative D call: TRBD1 (5 bases). V was clipped by 5 bases and J by 4 bases, with 12 bases between them. This CDR3 contains 15 residues. The CDR3 coding sequence is TGTGCCAGCAGTCTCTCAGGGCGGGGGGCCAACGTCCTGACTTTC. Translating it yields CASSLSGRGANVLTF.

This clonotype was seen repeatedly, ten times or more. V is TRBV4-2 and J is TRBJ2-1, with TRBD2 identical over 10 bases. This CDR3 contains 16 residues. V lost 0 bases and J lost 1; bases outside the gene matches: 0. Germline V gene data show CDR1 as LGHNA and CDR2 as YNFKEQ. The CDR3 loop reads CASSQDSGGSYNEQFF. The DNA of the CDR3 is TGTGCCAGCAGCCAAGATAGCGGGGGGTCCTACAATGAGCAGTTCTTC.

This clonotype occurred a few times. The chain uses TRBV9 and TRBJ2-7, with TRBD2 as a possible D gene (5 bases). Germline V gene sequence: CDR1 SGDLS, CDR2 YYNGEE. The V gene lost 4 bases and the J gene lost 3 bases, with 17 bases spanning the gap. This CDR3 is 15 amino acids long. The CDR3 loop is CASSSTGSTYYEQYF. The CDR3 DNA reads TGTGCCAGCAGCTCAACGGGATCCACCTACTACGAGCAGTACTTC.

This clonotype was seen at least ten times. The junction departs from germline at one end; a sequencing error may be responsible. The rearrangement uses TRBV5-1 and TRBJ2-1; D might be TRBD2 (6 bases). CDR3 length equals 12 residues. Germline CDR1 and CDR2: SGHRS and YFSETQ. The CDR3 is CASSLAGNEQFF. The CDR3 DNA follows: TGTGCCAGCAGCCTTGCGGGAAATGAGCAGTTCTTC.

This clonotype has a count of ten or more. This chain uses TRBV12-3 or TRBV12-4 with TRBJ2-7, with 8 bases matching TRBD2. After removal of 5 bases from V and 9 bases from J, the junction contained 12 bases not matched to a gene. This CDR3 is 14 amino acids long. CDR3 DNA: TGTGCCAGCAGTACACGGACGATCAGCGGGGGGCAGTACTTC. It translates to CASSTRTISGGQYF.

The rearrangement uses TRBV27 and TRBJ2-3; a possible D gene is TRBD1 (6 bases). V lost 6 bases and J lost 6, with 13 bases in between. The CDR3 consists of 13 residues. Germline V gene lookup returns CDR1 MNHEY and CDR2 SMNVEV (reference sequence). CDR3 sequence (DNA): TGTGCCAGCAGGGACAGCCCGTGGGATACGCAGTATTTT. As protein: CASRDSPWDTQYF.

This clonotype was seen many times. V usage is TRBV6-5 and J usage is TRBJ1-5; no definite D call. V was shortened by 8 bases and J by 0 bases, with 17 bases between the two germline ends. Germline-derived CDR1 and CDR2 are MNHEY and SVGAGI. The CDR3 is 16 residues long. In DNA form, the CDR3 reads TGTGCCAGCCATTCTGCAGGCCCTTATAGCAATCAGCCCCAGCATTTT. This gives the protein CASHSAGPYSNQPQHF.

This clonotype showed up just a few times. V usage is TRBV9 and J usage is TRBJ2-2, with D unclear. Germline loops: CDR1 SGDLS, CDR2 YYNGEE. The CDR3 consists of 12 residues. V gave up 7 bases and J gave up 1 base, with 5 bases separating them. CDR3 nucleotides: TGTGCCAGCCGACGGAACACCGGGGAGCTGTTTTTT. It yields the protein CASRRNTGELFF.

The table lists this clonotype with a few counts. V is TRBV7-6 and J is TRBJ2-3; possibly TRBD1 or TRBD2 for D (5 bases each). This CDR3 has 17 residues. V was shortened by 8 bases and J by 2 bases, with 23 bases between the two germline ends. The germline V gene has CDR1 SGHVS and CDR2 FNYEAQ. The CDR3 reads CASGTGLQAGYTDTQYF. The CDR3 DNA sequence: TGTGCCAGCGGGACGGGGTTGCAGGCAGGGTACACAGATACGCAGTATTTT.

Many counts were recorded for this clonotype. The chain is built from TRBV12-3 or TRBV12-4 and TRBJ1-5; no clear D gene. Trimming pared 6 bases from V and 7 bases from J, leaving 16 bases between. CDR3 size: 14 residues. The CDR3, as DNA: TGTGCCAGCAGCCGGGCCAACTTGGGACAGCCCCAGCATTTT. Its protein is CASSRANLGQPQHF.

This clonotype was observed many times. The V call is TRBV5-1, the J call TRBJ2-5; maybe TRBD2 (5 bases). This CDR3 has 14 residues. The V end was cut by 0 bases, the J end by 4 bases, with 10 bases between. Germline CDR1 and CDR2: SGHRS and YFSETQ. The CDR3 region is CASSLGRAGETQYF. DNA for the CDR3: TGCGCCAGCAGCTTGGGGCGCGCGGGAGAGACCCAGTACTTC.

This clonotype was observed at least ten times. V and J are TRBV6-2 or TRBV6-3 and TRBJ2-5; 8 bases agree with TRBD2. The CDR3 extends over 14 amino acids. Germline trimming cut 4 bases from V and 2 bases from J; bases unmatched to any gene: 3. Germline values: CDR1 MNHEY, CDR2 SVGEGT. The CDR3 reads CASSLLAAQETQYF. The CDR3 DNA follows: TGTGCCAGCAGTTTACTAGCGGCACAAGAGACCCAGTACTTC.

This clonotype was counted between two and nine times. The rearrangement links TRBV2 to TRBJ1-4, with TRBD1 matching 9 bases. The V gene's germline CDR1 is SNHLY and CDR2 FYNNEI. The CDR3 covers 16 residues. Trimming cost V 3 bases and J 7 bases; bases outside gene matches: 9. Written as DNA, the CDR3 is TGTGCCAGCAGTGACGAAACGGGACAGGGCCCTGAAAAACTGTTTTTT. Translated, it gives CASSDETGQGPEKLFF.

The sample holds a few counts of this clonotype. The conserved phenylalanine or tryptophan normally closing the CDR3 is absent here, so this likely arose from a read error. The DNA is omitted, as the CDR3 cannot be located on it reliably, and the CDR3 follows TCRdb's listing. J is TRBJ1-6 and V is TRBV9; TRBD1, the D gene given by the table, was not confirmed from the DNA. Germline V gene sequence: CDR1 SGDLS, CDR2 YYNGEE. The CDR3 is 13 residues long, ends included. CDR3 region: CASSAPLTARLDS.

The table lists this clonotype with many counts. This chain joins TRBV20-1 and TRBJ1-6; 8 bases align to TRBD1. The CDR3 is 14 amino acids. V was pared by 1 base and J by 6 bases, with 2 bases of the junction left unmatched. CDR1 and CDR2 (germline): DFQATT, SNEGSKA (reference sequence). The CDR3 DNA reads TGCAGTGCTAGAGGGACAGGGCTTAATTCACCCCTCCACTTT. Its translation is CSARGTGLNSPLHF.

This clonotype occurred a few times. The chain recombines TRBV3-1 with TRBJ2-3; D possibly corresponds to TRBD1 (6 bases). Germline V gives CDR1 LGHDT, CDR2 YNNKEL (reference sequence). Trimming removed 1 base from V and 2 bases from J, with 16 bases in between. The CDR3 contains 17 residues. CDR3 amino acids: CASSQGGPLLLTDTQYF. The CDR3 coding sequence is TGTGCCAGCAGCCAAGGGGGGCCCCTTCTTCTCACAGATACGCAGTATTTT.

This clonotype was counted ten times or more. This sequence joins TRBV20-1 and TRBJ2-7, with a possible D match to TRBD2 (7 bases). The CDR3 has 15 amino acids. Deletions cut 6 bases from V and 7 bases from J, with 25 bases between. Germline V gene data show CDR1 as DFQATT and CDR2 as SNEGSKA (reference sequence). This chain's CDR3 is CSAGGGGFVLEEQYF. DNA for the CDR3: TGCAGTGCAGGGGGGGGAGGTTTCGTGTTAGAAGAGCAGTACTTC.

This clonotype was picked up many times. The genes are TRBV7-9 and TRBJ1-3; D is unresolved. The CDR3 consists of 16 residues. Trimming shortened V by 3 bases and J by 3 bases, and 15 bases separated the two germline ends. From germline, CDR1 is SEHNR and CDR2 FQNEAQ (reference sequence). The CDR3 sequence is CASSFSQVKVGNTIYF. The DNA of the CDR3 is TGTGCCAGCAGCTTCTCCCAGGTCAAGGTTGGAAACACCATATATTTT. Full variable domain (outside the CDR3, taken from reference TRBV7-9 and TRBJ1-3): DTGVSQNPRHKITKRGQNVTFRCDPISEHNRLYWYRQTLGQGPEFLTYFQNEAQLEKSRLLSDRFSAERPKGSFSTLEIQRTEQGDSAMYLCASSFSQVKVGNTIYFGEGSWLTVV.

There are many counts of this clonotype. The V gene is TRBV6-1, the J gene TRBJ2-2; D remains ambiguous. CDR3 size: 14 residues. CDR1 and CDR2 from the germline V gene are MNHNS and SASEGT. Trimming left V 8 bases short and J 1 base short, with 11 bases between. CDR3 sequence reads: CASSTIRNTGELFF. The CDR3 DNA reads TGTGCCAGCTCGACGATACGGAACACCGGGGAGCTGTTTTTT.

At least ten counts were recorded for this clonotype. The chain employs TRBV7-2 and TRBJ2-7; D gene unclear. Germline assignment: CDR1 SGHTA and CDR2 FQGNSA. Trimming cost V 0 bases and J 7 bases, with 13 bases left between them. This CDR3 spans 14 amino acids. The CDR3 sequence is CASSLAGAVGEQYF. The DNA of the CDR3 is TGTGCCAGCAGCTTAGCCGGCGCAGTGGGGGAGCAGTACTTC.

The table lists this clonotype with a few counts. The chain uses TRBV5-6 and TRBJ2-3; 9 bases align to TRBD2. The junction had 18 bases not matched to a gene; V was cut back by 5 bases and J by 8 bases. Germline loops: CDR1 SGHDT, CDR2 YYEEEE. The CDR3 is 17 residues long. The CDR3 loop reads CASSFYRGGGAIGTQYF. In DNA, the CDR3 is TGTGCCAGCAGTTTCTACCGGGGCGGGGGGGCTATCGGTACGCAGTATTTT.

This clonotype has a count of ten or more. CDR3 residues: CASSPGRGARTTYNEQFF. CDR3 bases: TGTGCCAGCAGCCCAGGGAGGGGCGCCAGAACCACCTACAATGAGCAGTTCTTC. The rearrangement joins TRBV4-2 to TRBJ2-1; TRBD2 agrees at 7 bases. The germline CDR1 and CDR2 sequences are LGHNA and YNFKEQ. The CDR3 is made up of 18 amino acids. Losses at the gene ends were 4 bases for V and 2 bases for J; bases not matched to a gene: 14.

The rearrangement uses TRBV4-2 and TRBJ1-4; D perhaps matches TRBD1 (6 bases). Germline CDR1 and CDR2: LGHNA and YNFKEQ. The CDR3 sequence is 15 residues long. V was cut by 5 bases and J by 5 bases, with 15 bases left in between. The CDR3 region is CASSDQTQGNEKLFF. CDR3 coding DNA: TGTGCCAGCAGCGACCAGACACAGGGCAATGAAAAACTGTTTTTT.

This clonotype was detected only a few times. This chain joins TRBV12-3 or TRBV12-4 and TRBJ2-1; possibly TRBD1 for D (5 bases). Trimming cost V 0 bases and J 7 bases, with 10 bases left between them. The CDR3 has 14 amino acids. The CDR3 DNA follows: TGTGCCAGCAGTTTAGCTGGGGCCCGAAATGAGCAGTTCTTC. It codes for CASSLAGARNEQFF.

In this sample, this clonotype turned up many times. The chain has TRBV6-5 and TRBJ1-1, with 10 bases identical to TRBD1. The CDR3 consists of 16 residues. CDR1 MNHEY and CDR2 SVGAGI come from the germline V gene. J gave up 6 bases and V 0 bases, and 7 bases lay outside the gene matches. CDR3 DNA: TGTGCCAGCAGTTACTCGTACCGACAGGGGGCTGCTGAAGCTTTCTTT. Its protein product is CASSYSYRQGAAEAFF.

The CDR3 region has the DNA TGTGCCAGCAGCCCCTCGGGGGCGGGGGGGGATACGCAGTATTTT. It yields the protein CASSPSGAGGDTQYF. V is TRBV11-2 and J is TRBJ2-3; 9 nucleotides agree with TRBD2. After removal of 5 bases from V and 6 bases from J, the junction contained 9 bases not matched to a gene. The CDR3 is 15 residues long. Per the germline V gene, CDR1 is SGHAT and CDR2 is FQNNGV. Filled out from reference TRBV11-2 and TRBJ2-3, the complete variable domain reads EAGVAQSPRYKIIEKRQSVAFWCNPISGHATLYWYQQILGQGPKLLIQFQNNGVVDDSQLPKDRFSAERLKGVDSTLKIQPAKLEDSAVYLCASSPSGAGGDTQYFGPGTRLTVL.

This chain joins TRBV15 and TRBJ2-7; tentatively, D is TRBD1 (5 bases). V was cut by 0 bases and J by 4 bases, with 7 bases left in between. Germline V gene sequence: CDR1 LNHNV, CDR2 YYDKDF (reference sequence). The CDR3 length is 13 residues. The CDR3: CATSRDRQYEQYF. Here the CDR3 DNA reads TGTGCCACCAGCAGAGACAGACAGTACGAGCAGTACTTC.

This clonotype has ten or more counts. This chain links TRBV5-1 with TRBJ2-1; the match to TRBD2 covers 13 bases. The junction had 7 bases not matched to a gene; V was cut back by 3 bases and J by 7 bases. The germline CDR1 and CDR2 sequences are SGHRS and YFSETQ. CDR3 length: 16 residues. CDR3 nucleotide sequence: TGCGCCAGCAGCTCAGCGGGACTAGCGGGGAGGAATGAGCAGTTCTTC. It is translated as CASSSAGLAGRNEQFF.

V is TRBV20-1 and J is TRBJ1-1; D is ambiguous. CDR1 and CDR2 from the germline V gene are DFQATT and SNEGSKA (reference sequence). CDR3 length equals 14 residues. The V end lost 3 bases, the J end lost 2 bases, and 13 bases lay between the germline ends. The CDR3 nucleotides are TGCAGTGCTAGTATTGTCGGGGTAAACACTGAAGCTTTCTTT. Its translation: CSASIVGVNTEAFF.

Many counts were recorded for this clonotype. The V and J genes are TRBV2 and TRBJ2-2; possibly TRBD2 for D (7 bases). V was pared by 2 bases and J by 4 bases, with 17 bases between. The CDR3 runs to 17 residues. Looked up from germline, CDR1 is SNHLY and CDR2 is FYNNEI. The CDR3 is CASSERITGGLTGELFF. CDR3 sequence (DNA): TGTGCCAGCAGTGAAAGGATTACCGGGGGGCTCACCGGGGAGCTGTTTTTT.